The next 20 T cell receptor beta chains were all read from a single sample in a study of blood T cell repertoires in COVID-19. The method was immunoSEQ multiplex PCR; TCRdb's version includes in-frame clones alone and lacks a portion of them. The data show nearly 300,000 clones, roughly 86% seen once. The sample was PBMCs or T cells enriched from blood (not recorded which). The receptors originated from a woman between 50 and 59 years old who had been exposed to COVID-19.

Only one count was recorded for this clone. The CDR3 spells CASSLVDRASTDTQYF. The CDR3 region has the DNA TGCGCCAGCAGCTTGGTGGACAGGGCTAGCACAGATACGCAGTATTTT. The chain carries TRBV5-1 and TRBJ2-3, with 8 bases lining up with TRBD1. The CDR3 consists of 16 residues. Germline lookup yields CDR1 SGHRS and CDR2 YFSETQ. V was pared by 0 bases and J by 0 bases, with 3 bases of the junction left unmatched.

The chain carries TRBV11-2 and TRBJ1-4; D is unresolved. Trimming took 5 bases from V and 4 from J, leaving 23 bases between them. The V gene's germline CDR1 is SGHAT and CDR2 FQNNGV. The CDR3 has 18 residues. CDR3 nucleotides: TGTGCCAGCAGCAATACTGCCCTCGCACAGAGCTATAATGAAAAACTGTTTTTT. This sequence encodes CASSNTALAQSYNEKLFF.

This clone appeared once. The rearrangement uses TRBV3-1 (or the pseudogene TRBV3-2) and TRBJ2-7; perhaps TRBD2 as D (6 bases). This CDR3 is 16 amino acids long. Trimming shortened V by 1 base and J by 0 bases, and 13 bases separated the two germline ends. Germline lookup yields CDR1 LGHDT and CDR2 YNNKEL (reference sequence). This CDR3 is CASSQGNGGFSYEQYF. The CDR3 DNA follows: TGTGCCAGCAGCCAAGGGAACGGGGGATTCTCCTACGAGCAGTACTTC.

The rearrangement links TRBV28 to TRBJ2-4; the match to TRBD2 covers 7 bases. The CDR3 length is 15 residues. Looked up from germline, CDR1 is MDHEN and CDR2 is SYDVKM. Unmatched junction bases numbered 7, after V lost 6 bases and J lost 2 bases. This chain's CDR3 is CASSPGGISKNIQYF. CDR3 in DNA: TGTGCCAGCAGCCCCGGGGGGATTTCCAAAAACATTCAGTACTTC.

The chain is built from TRBV20-1 and TRBJ1-2, with D unclear. Germline V gene lookup returns CDR1 DFQATT and CDR2 SNEGSKA (reference sequence). V lost 5 bases to trimming and J lost 0 bases, with 4 bases between them. CDR3 size: 11 residues. CDR3 coding DNA: TGCAGTGCTTATGCTAACTATGGCTACACCTTC. Its protein is CSAYANYGYTF.

The chain combines TRBV5-1 with TRBJ2-7; 12 bases line up with TRBD1. Trimming at V came to 5 bases and at J to 6 bases, leaving 12 bases not matched to a gene. CDR3 size: 16 residues. In germline, CDR1 is SGHRS, CDR2 YFSETQ. CDR3 sequence reads: CASRPGPGQGASEQYF. For the CDR3, the DNA is TGCGCCAGCAGGCCTGGACCGGGACAGGGGGCTTCCGAGCAGTACTTC.

V is TRBV6-1 and J is TRBJ1-2; D ambiguous. V was cut by 2 bases and J by 7 bases, with 14 bases left in between. Germline assignment: CDR1 MNHNS and CDR2 SASEGT. The CDR3 is made up of 14 amino acids. This chain's CDR3 is CASSEHGGVSGYTF. The CDR3 DNA reads as TGTGCCAGCAGTGAACACGGCGGGGTGAGTGGCTACACCTTC.

The J gene is TRBJ2-3, the V gene TRBV3-1 (or the pseudogene TRBV3-2), with TRBD2 identical over 10 bases. CDR3 length equals 16 residues. Germline CDR1 and CDR2: LGHDT and YNNKEL (reference sequence). The trim removed 2 bases at V and 2 bases at J, leaving 4 bases unmatched. The CDR3 protein is CASSQFSGGPTDTQYF. CDR3 bases: TGTGCCAGCAGCCAATTTAGCGGGGGGCCCACAGATACGCAGTATTTT.

This clone was counted once. The V and J genes are TRBV11-3 and TRBJ2-1, with D possibly matching TRBD2 (6 bases). V gave up 5 bases and J gave up 0 bases, with 14 bases separating them. The CDR3 length is 16 residues. Germline V CDR1 and CDR2: SGHNT, YENEEA. CDR3 sequence reads: CASSPRGAPSYNEQFF. CDR3 in DNA: TGTGCCAGCAGCCCCCGCGGGGCTCCCTCCTACAATGAGCAGTTCTTC.

The gene calls are TRBV5-1 and TRBJ2-6; D not resolved. The CDR3 length is 16 residues. CDR1 and CDR2 from the germline V gene are SGHRS and YFSETQ. The V end was cut by 4 bases, the J end by 0 bases, with 11 bases between. CDR3 region: CASSLDTGSGANVLTF. The CDR3, as DNA: TGCGCCAGCAGCCTAGATACTGGCTCTGGGGCCAACGTCCTGACTTTC.

The gene calls are TRBV4-2 and TRBJ2-7; tentative D call: TRBD2 (6 bases). V was clipped by 0 bases and J by 0 bases, with 18 bases between them. This CDR3 has 18 amino acids. CDR1 is LGHNA, CDR2 YNFKEQ, per germline. The CDR3 DNA reads as TGTGCCAGCAGCCAAGATCATAGGGCCGGGGGAAACTCCTACGAGCAGTACTTC. It is translated as CASSQDHRAGGNSYEQYF.

The chain links TRBV6-5 to TRBJ2-3; 8 bases map to TRBD2. The junction had 3 bases not matched to a gene; V was cut back by 6 bases and J by 1 base. CDR1 is MNHEY, CDR2 SVGAGI, per germline. There are 14 residues in the CDR3. The DNA for the CDR3 is TGTGCCAGCAGATTTAGCGGGGGCACAGATACGCAGTATTTT. Translation gives CASRFSGGTDTQYF.

The V and J genes are TRBV5-5 and TRBJ2-7; TRBD2 is a possible D gene (7 bases). The CDR3 contains 16 residues. CDR1 and CDR2 (germline): SGHKS, YYEKEE (reference sequence). Deletions cut 4 bases from V and 0 bases from J, with 17 bases between. The chain's CDR3 is CASSVSGGLSSYEQYF. Here the CDR3 DNA reads TGTGCCAGCAGCGTTTCGGGGGGCCTAAGCTCCTACGAGCAGTACTTC. Together with reference TRBV5-5 and TRBJ2-7, the CDR3 gives the full variable domain: DAGVTQSPTHLIKTRGQQVTLRCSPISGHKSVSWYQQVLGQGPQFIFQYYEKEERGRGNFPDRFSARQFPNYSSELNVNALLLGDSALYLCASSVSGGLSSYEQYFGPGTRLTVT.

CDR3 region: CASSPYGGAVDEQYF. The CDR3 nucleotides read TGTGCCAGCAGCCCCTATGGAGGGGCAGTCGACGAGCAGTACTTC. The V gene is TRBV7-2, the J gene TRBJ2-7; tentative D call: TRBD2 (6 bases). With 5 bases removed from V and 5 bases from J, the gap between germline ends came to 19 bases. This CDR3 is built from 15 residues. CDR1 and CDR2 (germline): SGHTA, FQGNSA. Together with reference TRBV7-2 and TRBJ2-7, the CDR3 gives the full variable domain: GAGVSQSPSNKVTEKGKDVELRCDPISGHTALYWYRQSLGQGLEFLIYFQGNSAPDKSGLPSDRFSAERTGGSVSTLTIQRTQQEDSAVYLCASSPYGGAVDEQYFGPGTRLTVT.

The chain links TRBV21-1 to TRBJ2-2; TRBD1 reflects the table's D call only, with no check against the DNA. TRBV21-1 is a pseudogene locus. CDR3 length: 15 amino acids. CDR3: CASRTGDGNTGELFF. The CDR3 nucleotides are TGTGCCAGCCGGACAGGGGATGGGAACACCGGGGAGCTGTTTTTT.

The V call is TRBV3-1 (or the pseudogene TRBV3-2), the J call TRBJ2-7, with a possible D match to TRBD1 (5 bases). The length of the CDR3 is 17 residues. Germline values: CDR1 LGHDT, CDR2 YNNKEL (reference sequence). The V end lost 1 base, the J end lost 2 bases, and 18 bases lay between the germline ends. This CDR3 reads CASSQGPPDRTTYEQYF. The DNA for the CDR3 is TGTGCCAGCAGCCAAGGGCCGCCCGACAGAACTACCTACGAGCAGTACTTC.

J is TRBJ2-6 and V is TRBV27; 13 positions agree with TRBD2. From germline, CDR1 is MNHEY and CDR2 SMNVEV (reference sequence). Losses at the gene ends were 5 bases for V and 0 bases for J; bases not matched to a gene: 16. There are 22 residues in the CDR3. The CDR3 nucleotides read TGTGCCAGCAGTCCCCGGGGGGGACTAGCGGGAACCCCACGCTCTGGGGCCAACGTCCTGACTTTC. Protein product: CASSPRGGLAGTPRSGANVLTF.

The rearrangement links TRBV19 to TRBJ2-7, with 7 bases fitting TRBD1. CDR1 and CDR2 (germline): LNHDA, SQIVND (reference sequence). V shed 7 bases, J shed 2 bases, and the junction held 5 bases outside the gene matches. The CDR3 sequence is 13 residues long. The CDR3 here is CASTGQGAYEQYF. The CDR3 DNA follows: TGTGCCAGTACCGGGCAGGGGGCCTACGAGCAGTACTTC. The full variable domain, with the rest looked up from reference TRBV19 and TRBJ2-7, is DGGITQSPKYLFRKEGQNVTLSCEQNLNHDAMYWYRQDPGQGLRLIYYSQIVNDFQKGDIAEGYSVSREKKESFPLTVTSAQKNPTAFYLCASTGQGAYEQYFGPGTRLTVT.

The CDR3 region has the DNA TGTGCCAGCAGCCTCCCCGGGACTAGCGGACAAAAGGCCTACAATGAGCAGTTCTTC. It yields the protein CASSLPGTSGQKAYNEQFF. The V gene is TRBV3-1 (or the pseudogene TRBV3-2), the J gene TRBJ2-1, with 11 bases matching TRBD2. Germline values: CDR1 LGHDT, CDR2 YNNKEL (reference sequence). The trim removed 4 bases at V and 2 bases at J, leaving 13 bases unmatched. CDR3 size: 19 residues.

The chain recombines TRBV20-1 with TRBJ2-7; tentative D call: TRBD1 (5 bases). Trimming removed 3 bases from V and 4 bases from J, with 7 bases in between. The germline V gene encodes CDR1 DFQATT and CDR2 SNEGSKA (reference sequence). This CDR3 is 11 amino acids long. The chain's CDR3 is CSARDIYEQYF. CDR3 DNA sequence: TGCAGTGCTAGGGACATATACGAGCAGTACTTC.